This is a list of T cell receptor beta chains from one sample in a study of blood T cell repertoires in COVID-19. Assay: immunoSEQ multiplex PCR; the TCRdb copy retains only in-frame clones and omits some. The repertoire consists of about 35,000 clones, with roughly 85% occurring once and the leading ten covering 35% to 50%. The sequenced sample was peripheral blood. These receptors originate from a man aged 55-75 years with active or convalescent COVID-19. CDR3s include the opening cysteine and the closing phenylalanine or tryptophan. The D gene is left open where the match is weak. Size tells how often a clone was seen (once, few, many) or the class of an expanded clone, and some rows leave it out.

D: TRBD1; size: NA; V: TRBV24-1; J: TRBJ2-5; DNA: TGTGCCACCAGTGATCAGACAGGGGGCCAAGAGACCCAGTACTTC; CDR3: CATSDQTGGQETQYF
D: NA; size: NA; V: TRBV28; J: TRBJ2-2; DNA: TGTGCCAGCACCCCCCCGAGGCCCCTAACCGGGGAGCTGTTTTTT; CDR3: CASTPPRPLTGELFF
D: NA; size: NA; V: TRBV6-5; J: TRBJ2-4; DNA: TGTGCCAGCAGTTCAATAGCGGAGGCGGGAAACATTCAGTACTTC; CDR3: CASSSIAEAGNIQYF
D: TRBD1; size: NA; V: TRBV28; J: TRBJ1-2; DNA: TGTGCCAGCAGGACAGGGGAGTTTGGCTACACCTTC; CDR3: CASRTGEFGYTF
D: TRBD1; size: NA; V: TRBV2; J: TRBJ1-1; DNA: TGTGCCAGCAGACAAAAGACAGGGAGCACTGAAGCTTTCTTT; CDR3: CASRQKTGSTEAFF
D: TRBD2; size: NA; V: TRBV7-7; J: TRBJ2-1; DNA: TGTGCCAGCAGCGCCTGGACTAGCTCCTACAATGAGCAGTTCTTC; CDR3: CASSAWTSSYNEQFF
D: NA; size: NA; V: TRBV12-2; J: TRBJ1-5; DNA: TGTGCAAGTCGCCACCTAGACAGGGGCACAGGGCAGCCCCAGCATTTT; CDR3: CASRHLDRGTGQPQHF
D: TRBD1; size: once; V: TRBV29-1; J: TRBJ1-2; DNA: TGCAGCGTTGAAGACCTGGGGATCACAGGGGGCCAAACTAACTATGGCTACACCTTC; CDR3: CSVEDLGITGGQTNYGYTF
D: NA; size: NA; V: TRBV21-1; J: TRBJ1-1; DNA: TGTGCCAGCAGCAAATCCGGGTCTCAAATGAACACTGAAGCTTTCTTT; CDR3: CASSKSGSQMNTEAFF
D: TRBD2; size: NA; V: TRBV7-2; J: TRBJ2-1; DNA: TGTGCCAGCAGCTCCTCCACTAGCGGGAGAAACGAGCAGTTCTTC; CDR3: CASSSSTSGRNEQFF
D: TRBD1; size: NA; V: TRBV11-2; J: TRBJ2-1; DNA: TGTGCCAGCAAACCGGGTGGGACAGCGTACAATGAGCAGTTCTTC; CDR3: CASKPGGTAYNEQFF
D: NA; size: NA; V: TRBV11-2; J: TRBJ2-5; DNA: TGTGCCAGCAGCTTAAGGCGCCAGTCCAGGGAAGAGACCCAGTACTTC; CDR3: CASSLRRQSREETQYF
D: NA; size: NA; V: TRBV19; J: TRBJ2-2; DNA: TGTGCCAGTAGTACGACCGGGAGCACAACCGGGGAGCTGTTTTTT; CDR3: CASSTTGSTTGELFF
D: NA; size: once; V: TRBV28; J: TRBJ2-1; DNA: TGTGCCAGCAGGGGATGGAGAATTCCGGGAGACCACAATGAGCAGTTCTTC; CDR3: CASRGWRIPGDHNEQFF
D: NA; size: NA; V: TRBV2; J: TRBJ1-1; DNA: TGTGCCAGCAGTGGGACCGGGACACCCAACACTGAAGCTTTCTTT; CDR3: CASSGTGTPNTEAFF
D: TRBD2; size: NA; V: TRBV19; J: TRBJ2-1; DNA: TGTGCCAGTACTGTAGCGGGAGTTCCCAATGAGCAGTTCTTC; CDR3: CASTVAGVPNEQFF
D: NA; size: NA; V: TRBV7-2; J: TRBJ2-5; DNA: TGTGCCAGCAGCTCCTACCCCCAAGGAGGAGGAGAGACCCAGTACTTC; CDR3: CASSSYPQGGGETQYF
D: TRBD1; size: NA; V: TRBV6-2/TRBV6-3; J: TRBJ1-3; DNA: TGTGCCAGCAGTTACCCCTTCAGACCGGACAGGGTCGGAAACACCATATATTTT; CDR3: CASSYPFRPDRVGNTIYF
D: TRBD1; size: NA; V: TRBV5-6; J: TRBJ1-3; DNA: TGTGCCAGCAGCTTGGGACAGGGTCTAAACACCATATATTTT; CDR3: CASSLGQGLNTIYF
D: NA; size: NA; V: TRBV29-1; J: TRBJ1-2; DNA: TGCAGCACTCTGGGGGGGCTGAGTGGCTACACCTTC; CDR3: CSTLGGLSGYTF
D: TRBD1; size: once; V: TRBV19; J: TRBJ2-2; DNA: TGTGCCAGTAGTACCCTCGGGACAGCAAACACCGGGGAGCTGTTTTTT; CDR3: CASSTLGTANTGELFF